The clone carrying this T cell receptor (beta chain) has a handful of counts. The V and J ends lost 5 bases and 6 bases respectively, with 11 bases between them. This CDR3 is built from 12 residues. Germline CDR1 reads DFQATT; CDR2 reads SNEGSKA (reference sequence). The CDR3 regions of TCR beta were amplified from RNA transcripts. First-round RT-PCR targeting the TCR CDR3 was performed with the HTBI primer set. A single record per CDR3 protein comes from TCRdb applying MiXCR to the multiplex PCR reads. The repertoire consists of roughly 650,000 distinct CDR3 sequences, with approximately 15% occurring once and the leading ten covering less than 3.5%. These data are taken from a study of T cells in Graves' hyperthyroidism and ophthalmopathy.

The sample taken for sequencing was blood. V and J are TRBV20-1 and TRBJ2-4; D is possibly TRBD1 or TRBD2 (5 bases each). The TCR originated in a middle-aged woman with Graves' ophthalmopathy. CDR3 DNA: TGCAGTGCTGGCCGGGACCTAAACATTCAGTACTTC. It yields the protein CSAGRDLNIQYF.